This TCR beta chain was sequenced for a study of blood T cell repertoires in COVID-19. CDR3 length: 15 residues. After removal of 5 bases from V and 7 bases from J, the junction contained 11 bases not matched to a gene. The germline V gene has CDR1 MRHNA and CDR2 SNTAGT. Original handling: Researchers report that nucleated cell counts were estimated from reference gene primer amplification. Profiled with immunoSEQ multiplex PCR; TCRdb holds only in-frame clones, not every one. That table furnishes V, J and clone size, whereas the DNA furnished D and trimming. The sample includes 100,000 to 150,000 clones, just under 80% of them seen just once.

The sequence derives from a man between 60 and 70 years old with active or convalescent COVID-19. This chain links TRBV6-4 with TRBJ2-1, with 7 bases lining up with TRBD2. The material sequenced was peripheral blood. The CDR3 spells CASSLTSAPGNEQFF. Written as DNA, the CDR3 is TGTGCCAGCAGTCTCACTAGCGCCCCAGGGAATGAGCAGTTCTTC.